This TCR beta chain was sequenced during a study of cytotoxic CD8 clonotypes in ibrutinib-treated CLL. At the level of the study: Response samples were drawn at a median of about eleven months of treatment, range 6 to 36. General observations from the study: Collection times varied between progressing and sustained-remission patients. Treatment left the uncommon public clonotypes either contracted or stable in frequency. Clonality at baseline surpassed age-matched healthy donors and tracked circulating CD8+ T-cell counts.

On this clone itself: What it recognizes is unknown.

Sequenced by immunoSEQ multiplex PCR; TCRdb stores in-frame clones only, minus some. Among some 300,000 clones, 80% were seen once, and the ten largest hold over 5.5%. Germline V gene sequence: CDR1 SGHNT, CDR2 YENEEA. The CDR3 loop spans 15 amino acids. J gave up 5 bases and V 5 bases, and 10 bases lay outside the gene matches. The chain combines TRBV11-3 with TRBJ2-7, with 9 positions matching TRBD1. This TCR came from a human donor with chronic lymphocytic leukemia. This sample comprised PBMCs, obtained before ibrutinib treatment. The CDR3 loop reads CASSPRPGQGHEQYF. The CDR3 nucleotides read TGTGCCAGCAGCCCTCGACCGGGACAGGGCCACGAGCAGTACTTC.